This TCR beta chain was identified in a study of beta chain features in type 1 diabetes. Overall study findings and caveats: Patients with Type 1 diabetes showed moderately but significantly shorter TCRB CDR3s in all four CD4+ subsets.

All of the isolated RNA was reverse transcribed, so expressed TCRB transcripts were sequenced. Sequencing was performed with immunoSEQ multiplex PCR; in TCRdb, only in-frame clones are kept and a portion is missing. The data contain 250,000 to 300,000 clones, around 24% of them singletons. In all sorted populations, purity surpassed 98%. The germline CDR1 and CDR2 sequences are SGDLS and YYNGEE. The CDR3 runs 16 residues. Between the trimmed V and J ends, which lost 4 bases and 7 bases, there was a span of 21 bases. Comment on this clone: The antigen remains unidentified.

This clonotype was obtained from a woman between 25 and 40 years old with type 1 diabetes. This chain connects TRBV9 to TRBJ2-1; tentative D call: TRBD2 (7 bases). The sample taken for sequencing was naive CD4+ T cells from blood. The CDR3 protein is CASSPLGASGVNEQFF. As DNA, the CDR3 is TGTGCCAGCAGCCCCCTGGGGGCTAGCGGAGTAAATGAGCAGTTCTTC.